The 28 T cell receptor beta chains in this list originate from one sample, sequenced in a study of Tregs in tolerant kidney transplant recipients. Produced via immunoSEQ multiplex PCR; TCRdb's table is partial and in-frame only. Among more than 95,000 clones listed, roughly nine tenths were seen once. Input material: CD4+ T cells from blood. The source of these receptors is a human donor in good health.

J is TRBJ1-1 and V is TRBV18; D gene unclear. The CDR3 has 16 residues. Trimming cost V 1 base and J 0 bases, with 12 bases left between them. The germline V gene encodes CDR1 KGHSH and CDR2 LQKENI. The CDR3 spells CASSPRAGIMNTEAFF. CDR3 bases: TGTGCCAGCTCACCACGGGCAGGAATCATGAACACTGAAGCTTTCTTT.

The rearrangement uses TRBV5-8 and TRBJ2-2; 12 bases are shared with TRBD1. V gave up 4 bases and J gave up 6 bases; unmatched junction bases: 4. Germline loops: CDR1 SGHTS, CDR2 YDEGEE. The CDR3 totals 15 residues. The CDR3 reads CASSPGQGASGELFF. CDR3 in DNA: TGTGCCAGCAGCCCGGGACAGGGGGCTTCCGGGGAGCTGTTTTTT. The complete variable domain, with remaining parts taken from reference TRBV5-8 and TRBJ2-2, reads EAGVTQSPTHLIKTRGQQATLRCSPISGHTSVYWYQQALGLGLQFLLWYDEGEERNRGNFPPRFSGRQFPNYSSELNVNALELEDSALYLCASSPGQGASGELFFGEGSRLTVL.

The rearrangement links TRBV7-9 to TRBJ1-4, with D unclear. Germline V lookup: CDR1 SEHNR, CDR2 FQNEAQ (reference sequence). This CDR3 spans 16 amino acids. Deletions cut 0 bases from V and 2 bases from J, with 10 bases between. CDR3 in DNA: TGTGCCAGCAGCTTAGCTTTCCAGTACACTAATGAAAAACTGTTTTTT. This sequence encodes CASSLAFQYTNEKLFF.

CDR3 region: CSGRGLGLPQETQYF. CDR3 coding DNA: TGCAGCGGGCGGGGCCTCGGGCTGCCACAAGAGACCCAGTACTTC. This chain connects TRBV29-1 to TRBJ2-5; TRBD2 is a possible D gene (6 bases). CDR3 length: 15 residues. The ends were cut back, 7 bases at V and 2 bases at J, with 20 bases in the middle. Per germline, CDR1 SQVTM and CDR2 ANQGSEA.

This clone has only one observation. The J gene is TRBJ1-2, the V gene TRBV6-6; no clear D gene. Germline V gene data show CDR1 as MNHNY and CDR2 as SVGAGI (reference sequence). The CDR3 covers 13 residues. Trimming shortened V by 5 bases and J by 7 bases, and 14 bases separated the two germline ends. CDR3 amino acids: CASSPPDTVGYTF. CDR3 sequence (DNA): TGTGCCAGCAGTCCCCCCGACACTGTTGGCTACACCTTC.

The rearrangement uses TRBV15 and TRBJ2-5, with 12 bases that match TRBD2. The CDR3 is 15 amino acids. After removal of 5 bases from V and 5 bases from J, the junction contained 6 bases not matched to a gene. Germline-derived CDR1 and CDR2 are LNHNV and YYDKDF (reference sequence). CDR3 DNA: TGTGCCACCAGCGCCCTAGCGGGGGGGGGTGAGACCCAGTACTTC. This translates into CATSALAGGGETQYF.

The rearrangement links TRBV5-1 to TRBJ2-3; TRBD1 might be the D (5 bases). CDR1 and CDR2 from the germline V gene are SGHRS and YFSETQ. This CDR3 contains 13 residues. V was pared by 7 bases and J by 6 bases, with 15 bases between. CDR3 DNA sequence: TGCGCCAGCCACGTACCAGGGTTGGATACGCAGTATTTT. Translating gives CASHVPGLDTQYF.

The chain couples TRBV5-1 to TRBJ1-2; maybe TRBD1 (5 bases). The length of the CDR3 is 15 residues. With 4 bases removed from V and 4 bases from J, the gap between germline ends came to 17 bases. Germline lookup yields CDR1 SGHRS and CDR2 YFSETQ. CDR3 nucleotide sequence: TGCGCCAGCAGCCCCTCCGTGGACACCATCTATGGCTACACCTTC. Protein sequence: CASSPSVDTIYGYTF.

The chain recombines TRBV19 with TRBJ1-2; no definite D call. Per the germline V gene, CDR1 is LNHDA and CDR2 is SQIVND (reference sequence). V was clipped by 5 bases and J by 6 bases, with 13 bases between them. There are 13 residues in the CDR3. CDR3: CASSREYPNGYTF. DNA for the CDR3: TGTGCCAGTAGTCGGGAATACCCTAATGGCTACACCTTC.

The chain is built from TRBV10-3 and TRBJ2-7; no firm D call. V lost 2 bases to trimming and J lost 6 bases, with 5 bases between them. This CDR3 comprises 11 residues. From germline, CDR1 is ENHRY and CDR2 SYGVKD. This chain's CDR3 is CAISEMVEQYF. For the CDR3, the DNA is TGTGCCATCAGTGAGATGGTCGAGCAGTACTTC.

This clone was seen once. Here the CDR3 DNA reads TGTGCCAGCAGACGCGAGTTTCAGCCCCAGCATTTT. The encoded protein is CASRREFQPQHF. The chain combines TRBV2 with TRBJ1-5, with D uncertain. The V gene's germline CDR1 is SNHLY and CDR2 FYNNEI. The CDR3 contains 12 residues. Trimming removed 6 bases from V and 6 bases from J, with 9 bases in between.

The chain uses TRBV7-9 and TRBJ1-1, with D maybe TRBD1 (5 bases). Trimming left V 1 base short and J 5 bases short, with 11 bases between. The CDR3 is made up of 14 amino acids. Germline CDR1 and CDR2: SEHNR and FQNEAQ (reference sequence). CDR3 residues: CASSLGGLWTEAFF. CDR3 nucleotides: TGTGCCAGCAGCTTAGGGGGCCTTTGGACTGAAGCTTTCTTT.

The chain has TRBV11-2 and TRBJ2-3; 7 bases are a match to TRBD2. V lost 5 bases, J lost 0 bases, and 8 bases stayed unmatched. Germline V gives CDR1 SGHAT, CDR2 FQNNGV. The CDR3 sequence is 16 residues long. The CDR3 DNA sequence: TGTGCCAGCAGCCTAACTAGCGCCCCAAGCACAGATACGCAGTATTTT. This codes for CASSLTSAPSTDTQYF.

The chain has TRBV14 and TRBJ2-1, with 8 nucleotides matching TRBD2. The V gene end was trimmed by 2 bases and the J gene end by 1 base; junction bases not matched to a gene: 13. CDR3 length: 19 residues. Germline V gives CDR1 SGHDN, CDR2 FVKESK. This chain's CDR3 is CASSQRGLGGRRSYNEQFF. DNA for the CDR3: TGTGCCAGCAGCCAAAGGGGACTAGGGGGGCGTAGGTCCTACAATGAGCAGTTCTTC.

Here the CDR3 reads CASSQDVSRPEAFF. The CDR3 DNA sequence: TGCGCCAGCAGCCAAGATGTCAGCCGCCCTGAAGCTTTCTTT. J is TRBJ1-1 and V is TRBV4-1; D uncertain. This CDR3 region has 14 residues. Germline lookup yields CDR1 MGHRA and CDR2 YSYEKL. Trimming removed 0 bases from V and 6 bases from J, with 11 bases in between.

The chain uses TRBV5-1 and TRBJ2-6, with no clear D. The CDR3 sequence is 15 residues long. Germline CDR1 is SGHRS and CDR2 is YFSETQ. Deletions cut 0 bases from V and 2 bases from J, with 6 bases between. CDR3 DNA: TGCGCCAGCAGCTTGGACCCGACTGGGGCCAACGTCCTGACTTTC. Protein: CASSLDPTGANVLTF.

With regard to this clone: An end of the junction differs from the germline gene, which may be a read error. The chain links TRBV10-3 to TRBJ2-3, with 9 bases that match TRBD1. The CDR3 length is 15 residues. The germline gives CDR1 ENHRY, CDR2 SYGVKD. The CDR3 here is CAIRDHVTGGTSLVF. The CDR3 DNA follows: TGTGCCATCAGGGACCACGTGACAGGGGGAACCTCCCTTGTGTTT.

As concerns this clone: At one of its ends the junction is not consistent with the germline gene, which may arise from a read error. The genes are TRBV7-7 and TRBJ2-1; D is undetermined. CDR1 is SSHAT and CDR2 is FNYEAQ in the germline V gene (reference sequence). CDR3 size: 14 residues. CDR3 in DNA: TGTGCTAGCAGCTCCAAGGCCACAGCGAATGAGCAGTTCTTC. It encodes CASSSKATANEQFF.

This clone was detected only once. The gene calls are TRBV11-2 and TRBJ2-5, with 9 bases identical to TRBD2. Trimming removed 8 bases from V and 3 bases from J; junction bases left unmatched: 13. The germline V gene has CDR1 SGHAT and CDR2 FQNNGV. This CDR3 spans 16 amino acids. CDR3 residues: CASGGRGGRDKETQYF. In DNA, the CDR3 is TGTGCCAGCGGGGGAAGGGGCGGGAGGGATAAAGAGACCCAGTACTTC.

The rearrangement joins TRBV5-4 to TRBJ2-5; 13 bases match TRBD2. CDR3 length: 17 residues. V lost 4 bases to trimming and J lost 5 bases; unmatched junction nucleotides: 11. Germline CDR1 and CDR2: SGHNT and YYREEE (reference sequence). CDR3 region: CASSHTSGRALRETQYF. The CDR3 region has the DNA TGTGCCAGCAGCCACACTAGCGGGAGGGCCTTACGCGAGACCCAGTACTTC.

This clone was observed once. This chain uses TRBV18 with TRBJ2-1, with 9 bases matching TRBD2. Per the germline V gene, CDR1 is KGHSH and CDR2 is LQKENI. V trimming: 3 bases; J trimming: 9 bases; junction bases outside the gene matches: 18. The CDR3 contains 18 residues. This CDR3 reads CASSPTPGTSSLGVEQFF. The CDR3 DNA is TGTGCCAGCTCACCGACTCCCGGGACTAGCTCCCTAGGGGTTGAGCAGTTCTTC.

The V and J genes are TRBV10-1 and TRBJ2-1, with TRBD2 as a possible D gene (6 bases). V dropped 10 bases and J dropped 0 bases, with 13 bases sitting between them. The CDR3 runs 14 residues. Germline CDR1 WNHNN, CDR2 SYGVQD (reference sequence). For the CDR3, the DNA is TGCGCCACCCGCCCCGGGAGCTCCTACAATGAGCAGTTCTTC. Protein product: CATRPGSSYNEQFF.

This clone was counted a single time. The chain recombines TRBV19 with TRBJ1-2; D might be TRBD1 (5 bases). Deletions cut 8 bases from V and 5 bases from J, with 30 bases between. The CDR3 has 18 residues. CDR1 is LNHDA and CDR2 is SQIVND in the germline V gene (reference sequence). The DNA for the CDR3 is TGTGCCAGTTGGGGCAATCTGGGACGGTCCGTTGTTGGGTATGGCTACACCTTC. Amino acids: CASWGNLGRSVVGYGYTF.

The V call is TRBV5-1, the J call TRBJ1-6, with D maybe TRBD1 (5 bases). V was clipped by 0 bases and J by 10 bases, with 17 bases between them. The germline gives CDR1 SGHRS, CDR2 YFSETQ. CDR3 size: 16 residues. The CDR3: CASSLGGTPAGSPLHF. For the CDR3, the DNA is TGCGCCAGCAGCTTGGGGGGGACCCCCGCTGGATCACCCCTCCACTTT.

V is TRBV18 and J is TRBJ1-2, with D perhaps TRBD1 (5 bases). CDR1 and CDR2 (germline): KGHSH, LQKENI. V was shortened by 6 bases and J by 8 bases, with 19 bases between the two germline ends. The CDR3 length is 14 residues. Here the CDR3 DNA reads TGTGCCAGCTCTCAACGTAACGGGGGGGACGGCTACACCTTC. Translating gives CASSQRNGGDGYTF.

This clone was seen only once. This chain links TRBV19 with TRBJ2-7, with D unclear. Germline V gene data show CDR1 as LNHDA and CDR2 as SQIVND (reference sequence). V lost 4 bases, J lost 3 bases, and 13 bases lay in between. This CDR3 has 14 amino acids. The chain's CDR3 is CASSRGGSGYEQYF. CDR3 in DNA: TGTGCCAGTAGTAGAGGTGGGTCTGGCTACGAGCAGTACTTC.

This rearrangement joins TRBV19 to TRBJ1-2, with 8 bases identical to TRBD1. Germline V CDR1 and CDR2: LNHDA, SQIVND (reference sequence). This CDR3 is built from 15 residues. The V and J ends lost 2 bases and 2 bases, in that order; junction bases with no gene match: 4. Here the CDR3 reads CASSISGQGNYGYTF. DNA for the CDR3: TGTGCCAGTAGTATATCTGGACAGGGCAACTATGGCTACACCTTC.

The V call is TRBV19, the J call TRBJ2-7, with 11 positions matching TRBD1. V trimming: 3 bases; J trimming: 8 bases; junction bases outside the gene matches: 9. The CDR3 covers 15 residues. From germline, CDR1 is LNHDA and CDR2 SQIVND (reference sequence). The CDR3 protein is CASSIGGQGAHQQYF. Written as DNA, the CDR3 is TGTGCCAGTAGTATTGGAGGACAGGGGGCGCATCAGCAGTACTTC.